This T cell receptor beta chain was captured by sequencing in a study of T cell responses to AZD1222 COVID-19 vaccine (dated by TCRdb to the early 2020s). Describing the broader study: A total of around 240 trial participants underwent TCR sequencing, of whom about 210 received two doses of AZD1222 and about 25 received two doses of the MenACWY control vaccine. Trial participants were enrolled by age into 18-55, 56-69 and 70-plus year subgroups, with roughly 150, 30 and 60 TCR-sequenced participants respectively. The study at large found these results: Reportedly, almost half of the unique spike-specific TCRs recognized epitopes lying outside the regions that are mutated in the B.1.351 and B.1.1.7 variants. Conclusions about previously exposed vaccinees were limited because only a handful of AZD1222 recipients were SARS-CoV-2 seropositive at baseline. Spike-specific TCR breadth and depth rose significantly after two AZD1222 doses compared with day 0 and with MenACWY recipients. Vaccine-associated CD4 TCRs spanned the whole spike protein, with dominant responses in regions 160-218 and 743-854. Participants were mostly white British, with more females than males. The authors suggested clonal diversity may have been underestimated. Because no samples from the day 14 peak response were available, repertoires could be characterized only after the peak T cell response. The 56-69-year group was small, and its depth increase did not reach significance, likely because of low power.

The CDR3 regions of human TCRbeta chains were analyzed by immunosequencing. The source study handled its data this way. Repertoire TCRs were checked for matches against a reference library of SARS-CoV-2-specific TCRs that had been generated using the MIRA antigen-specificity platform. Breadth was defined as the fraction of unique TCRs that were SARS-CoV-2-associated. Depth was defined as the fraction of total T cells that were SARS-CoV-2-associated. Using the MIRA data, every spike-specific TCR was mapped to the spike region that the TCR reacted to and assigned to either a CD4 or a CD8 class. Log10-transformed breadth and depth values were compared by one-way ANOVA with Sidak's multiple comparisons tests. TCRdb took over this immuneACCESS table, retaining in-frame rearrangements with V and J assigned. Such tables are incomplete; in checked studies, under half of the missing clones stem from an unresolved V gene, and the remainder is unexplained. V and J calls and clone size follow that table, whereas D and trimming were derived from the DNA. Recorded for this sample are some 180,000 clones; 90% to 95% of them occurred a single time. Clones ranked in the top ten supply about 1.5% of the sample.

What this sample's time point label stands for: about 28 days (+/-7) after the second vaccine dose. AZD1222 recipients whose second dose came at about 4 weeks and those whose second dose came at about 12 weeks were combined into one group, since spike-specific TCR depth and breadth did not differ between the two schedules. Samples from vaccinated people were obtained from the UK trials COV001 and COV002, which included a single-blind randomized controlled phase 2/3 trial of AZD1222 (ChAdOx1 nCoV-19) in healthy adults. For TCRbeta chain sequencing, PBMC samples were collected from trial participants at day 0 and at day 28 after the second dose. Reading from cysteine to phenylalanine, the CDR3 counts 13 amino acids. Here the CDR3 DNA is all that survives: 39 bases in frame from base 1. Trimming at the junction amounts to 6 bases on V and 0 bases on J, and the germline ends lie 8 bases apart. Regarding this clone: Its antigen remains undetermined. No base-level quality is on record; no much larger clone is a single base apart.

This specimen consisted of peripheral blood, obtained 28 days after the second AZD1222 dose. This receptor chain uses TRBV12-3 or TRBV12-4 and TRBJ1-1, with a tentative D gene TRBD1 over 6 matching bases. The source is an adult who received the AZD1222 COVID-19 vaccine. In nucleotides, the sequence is TGTGCCAGCAGGCAGGGGATGAACACTGAAGCTTTCTTT. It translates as CASRQGMNTEAFF.